Listed here are 30 T cell receptor beta chains from one sample, sequenced in a study of blood T cells in healthy people across ages. Next came a second PCR, run for about 6 to 11 cycles, which used a sample-barcoded 5' primer along with a J-beta primer mix. One entry per CDR3 protein results from TCRdb running MiXCR on the 5' RACE reads. The data hold about 1 million distinct CDR3 sequences, with about 23% observed a single time. This sample was shared with a second study, whose subject was T cells of mothers and their children.

The sample taken for sequencing was blood. Every receptor here comes from a girl aged 2-10 years in good health.

With respect to this clonotype: An end of the junction does not agree with germline; a read error may underlie this. This chain connects TRBV7-7 to TRBJ2-1; possible D gene TRBD1, 6 bases. Germline V CDR1 and CDR2: SSHAT, FNYEAQ (reference sequence). The CDR3 is 15 amino acids. As DNA, the CDR3 is TGTGCTAGCAGCTTCGCTTGGGACACAGACAATGAGCAGTTCTTC. Translated, it gives CASSFAWDTDNEQFF.

This clonotype appeared a few times. This chain uses TRBV2 with TRBJ2-5, with unresolved D. The DNA end is a closer match to TRBJ2-7, so the J assignment may be wrong. The CDR3 totals 14 residues. The germline gives CDR1 SNHLY, CDR2 FYNNEI. The DNA of the CDR3 is TGTGCCAGCAGTGAAGCGCTTATTGCCTACGAGCAGTACTTC. Translation gives CASSEALIAYEQYF.

The chain joins TRBV20-1 to TRBJ2-7, with 9 nucleotides matching TRBD1. Per germline, CDR1 DFQATT and CDR2 SNEGSKA (reference sequence). V was clipped by 8 bases and J by 2 bases; unmatched bases: 7. The CDR3 has 13 residues. The CDR3 bases are TGCAGTACTTGGACAGGGGCCACCTACGAGCAGTACTTC. This encodes CSTWTGATYEQYF.

The chain employs TRBV6-2 or TRBV6-3 and TRBJ2-3; D uncertain. Trimming cost V 6 bases and J 8 bases, with 15 bases left between them. This CDR3 is built from 13 residues. Germline CDR1 reads MNHEY; CDR2 reads SVGEGT. DNA for the CDR3: TGTGCCAGCAGCTTAGATATAGGCGGTACGCAGTATTTT. It yields the protein CASSLDIGGTQYF.

This clonotype has a single count. The rearrangement uses TRBV10-3 and TRBJ2-3, with 12 bases aligning to TRBD2. Germline CDR1 is ENHRY and CDR2 is SYGVKD. This CDR3 contains 16 residues. With 5 bases clipped from V and 2 bases from J, the junction kept 5 bases outside the gene matches. This CDR3 is CAISRTSGGPTDTQYF. The CDR3 region has the DNA TGTGCCATCAGTCGTACTAGCGGGGGGCCCACAGATACGCAGTATTTT.

This clonotype was recorded a few times. The chain recombines TRBV7-2 with TRBJ2-5, with a possible D match to TRBD2 (5 bases). The J call could be wrong; TRBJ2-1 is a better fit for the DNA end. Germline V gene data show CDR1 as SGHTA and CDR2 as FQGNSA. The CDR3 is made up of 18 amino acids. CDR3 protein: CASSLATFRQLVNNEQFF. In DNA, the CDR3 is TGTGCCAGCAGCTTAGCGACGTTCAGGCAACTAGTAAACAATGAGCAGTTCTTC.

The genes are TRBV29-1 and TRBJ2-3; tentatively, D is TRBD2 (6 bases). This CDR3 has 14 residues. The ends were cut back, 7 bases at V and 3 bases at J, with 17 bases in the middle. Germline assignment: CDR1 SQVTM and CDR2 ANQGSEA. The CDR3 spells CSARGGEATDTQYF. In DNA form, the CDR3 reads TGCAGCGCCCGTGGAGGGGAGGCGACAGATACGCAGTATTTT.

This chain joins TRBV2 and TRBJ2-5; D might be TRBD1 or TRBD2, each matching 5 bases. Germline-derived CDR1 and CDR2 are SNHLY and FYNNEI. V shed 7 bases and J shed 3 bases, with 12 bases lying between them. CDR3 size: 13 residues. The CDR3 DNA reads TGTGCCAGCAACCCCGGGACCAAAGAGACCCAGTACTTC. It codes for CASNPGTKETQYF.

The genes are TRBV29-1 and TRBJ2-5; 8 nucleotides agree with TRBD1. Germline trimming cut 0 bases from V and 3 bases from J; bases unmatched to any gene: 3. Germline CDR1 reads SQVTM; CDR2 reads ANQGSEA. The CDR3 runs 14 residues. The CDR3 spells CSVEDVTGEETQYF. CDR3 DNA sequence: TGCAGCGTTGAAGACGTGACAGGGGAAGAGACCCAGTACTTC.

This clonotype was detected only a few times. CDR3 sequence reads: CASSLRSGSSYNEQFF. The CDR3 DNA sequence: TGTGCCAGCAGCTTACGTAGCGGGAGCTCCTACAATGAGCAGTTCTTC. The V and J genes are TRBV13 and TRBJ2-1, with 9 bases lining up with TRBD2. Germline V gives CDR1 PRHDT, CDR2 FYEKMQ (reference sequence). The CDR3 is 16 amino acids. Trimming cost V 2 bases and J 0 bases; bases outside gene matches: 2.

Notes on this clonotype: Its ends do not fully match the called genes, so a read error is possible. This chain links TRBV4-3 with TRBJ1-2; D uncertain. This CDR3 spans 16 amino acids. Germline V lookup: CDR1 LGHNA, CDR2 YSLEER. The CDR3 reads CASGQDRARAEWSYTF. DNA for the CDR3: TGCGCCAGCGGCCAAGATCGGGCTCGGGCAGAGTGGAGCTACACCTTC.

The CDR3 is CASSSSTSGTLTDTQYF. As DNA, the CDR3 is TGCGCCAGCAGCTCCTCAACTAGCGGGACGCTCACAGATACGCAGTATTTT. This chain uses TRBV5-1 with TRBJ2-3; 10 nucleotides align to TRBD2. This CDR3 has 17 amino acids. Per the germline V gene, CDR1 is SGHRS and CDR2 is YFSETQ. V lost 3 bases and J lost 2; bases outside the gene matches: 9.

This clonotype occurred a few times. The V call is TRBV6-5, the J call TRBJ1-4; D not certain. Germline V gene lookup returns CDR1 MNHEY and CDR2 SVGAGI. This CDR3 is built from 14 residues. Trimming shortened V by 2 bases and J by 8 bases, and 12 bases separated the two germline ends. DNA for the CDR3: TGTGCCAGCAGTTACAGTCCTCGGGAAGAAAAACTGTTTTTT. Protein sequence: CASSYSPREEKLFF.

The chain is built from TRBV12-3 or TRBV12-4 and TRBJ1-2; D is undetermined. This CDR3 spans 12 amino acids. V was pared by 10 bases and J by 7 bases, with 16 bases between. The CDR3 loop is CATLGGRVGYTF. The CDR3 coding sequence is TGTGCCACCCTCGGAGGGAGGGTTGGCTACACCTTC.

The chain uses TRBV11-2 and TRBJ2-4, with 7 nucleotides matching TRBD1. The germline gives CDR1 SGHAT, CDR2 FQNNGV. Germline trimming cut 4 bases from V and 5 bases from J; bases unmatched to any gene: 8. CDR3 length: 15 residues. In DNA, the CDR3 is TGTGCCAGCAGCTCCAACCCCGGACAGGAAAACATTCAGTACTTC. It specifies CASSSNPGQENIQYF. The variable domain in full, completed from reference TRBV11-2 and TRBJ2-4, reads EAGVAQSPRYKIIEKRQSVAFWCNPISGHATLYWYQQILGQGPKLLIQFQNNGVVDDSQLPKDRFSAERLKGVDSTLKIQPAKLEDSAVYLCASSSNPGQENIQYFGAGTRLSVL.

The rearrangement joins TRBV29-1 to TRBJ2-7; possibly TRBD1 for D (5 bases). The CDR3 is 17 residues long. The ends were cut back, 4 bases at V and 0 bases at J, with 22 bases in the middle. Germline CDR1 SQVTM, CDR2 ANQGSEA. CDR3 loop: CSVVGVGALKSSYEQYF. CDR3 DNA: TGCAGCGTTGTAGGGGTGGGCGCTCTAAAGAGCTCCTACGAGCAGTACTTC.

This clonotype came up a few times. CDR3 region: CASSVDPGLVGETQYF. The CDR3 DNA sequence: TGTGCCAGCAGCGTTGACCCGGGACTAGTGGGCGAGACCCAGTACTTC. This chain uses TRBV7-8 with TRBJ2-5, with 8 bases lining up with TRBD2. There are 16 residues in the CDR3. Germline V lookup: CDR1 SGHVS, CDR2 FQNEAQ. V shed 5 bases and J 5 bases; nucleotides not matched to a gene: 13.

V usage is TRBV9 and J usage is TRBJ2-7, with TRBD1 as a possible D gene (6 bases). The germline CDR1 and CDR2 sequences are SGDLS and YYNGEE. The length of the CDR3 is 15 residues. The V gene lost 4 bases and the J gene lost 5 bases, with 19 bases spanning the gap. The CDR3 bases are TGTGCCAGCAGCCCCTGGACAGACGGAAATAACGAGCAGTACTTC. It codes for CASSPWTDGNNEQYF.

This clonotype was picked up a small number of times. The chain carries TRBV18 and TRBJ2-5; maybe TRBD1 (6 bases). Germline V gene lookup returns CDR1 KGHSH and CDR2 LQKENI. V was shortened by 4 bases and J by 5 bases, with 14 bases between the two germline ends. CDR3 length: 14 amino acids. CDR3 coding DNA: TGTGCCAGCTCACGCCGACAGGAACACGAGACCCAGTACTTC. Encoded protein: CASSRRQEHETQYF.

This clonotype was counted at least ten times. The rearrangement uses TRBV6-5 and TRBJ2-7, with D possibly matching TRBD2 (6 bases). The CDR3 runs to 12 residues. Germline V gene data show CDR1 as MNHEY and CDR2 as SVGAGI. V was cut by 0 bases and J by 6 bases, with 6 bases left in between. The CDR3 DNA follows: TGTGCCAGCAGTTACTCGGGGGGCGAGCAGTACTTC. Its translation: CASSYSGGEQYF.

The chain employs TRBV5-6 and TRBJ2-2; D uncertain. This CDR3 comprises 16 residues. Trimming cost V 2 bases and J 1 base, with 12 bases left between them. In germline, CDR1 is SGHDT, CDR2 YYEEEE. CDR3 in DNA: TGTGCCAGCAGCTTAGGCGGAACAAAGAACACCGGGGAGCTGTTTTTT. Translation gives CASSLGGTKNTGELFF.

The rearrangement joins TRBV7-2 to TRBJ2-1; D is unresolved. Germline-derived CDR1 and CDR2 are SGHTA and FQGNSA. Trimming cost V 1 base and J 5 bases, with 12 bases left between them. This CDR3 has 15 residues. CDR3 loop: CASSLVVGANNEQFF. CDR3 coding DNA: TGTGCCAGCAGCTTAGTGGTAGGAGCTAACAATGAGCAGTTCTTC.

Remarks on this clonotype: A much larger clone differs by one base, so this may be a read error. The genes are TRBV6-2 or TRBV6-3 and TRBJ2-1; 7 nucleotides align to TRBD1. The CDR3 length is 11 residues. Germline V gene lookup returns CDR1 MNHEY and CDR2 SVGEGT. CDR3 protein: CAGSRGHEQFF. The CDR3, as DNA: TGTGCCGGCAGTAGGGGGCATGAGCAGTTCTTC.

This clonotype was picked up a small number of times. The CDR3 loop is CASSLDGSYQETQYF. The CDR3 coding sequence is TGTGCCAGCAGCTTAGACGGTTCGTACCAAGAGACCCAGTACTTC. The chain uses TRBV11-3 and TRBJ2-5; D is ambiguous. Germline CDR1 and CDR2: SGHNT and YENEEA. The V and J ends lost 0 bases and 0 bases respectively, with 8 bases between them. The CDR3 covers 15 residues.

The chain couples TRBV27 to TRBJ1-5; perhaps TRBD1 as D (5 bases). This CDR3 spans 15 amino acids. Between the trimmed V and J ends, which lost 7 bases and 7 bases, there was a span of 20 bases. Germline assignment: CDR1 MNHEY and CDR2 SMNVEV (reference sequence). The CDR3 loop is CASTPRGGLNQPQHF. Written as DNA, the CDR3 is TGTGCCAGCACCCCTCGGGGGGGACTCAACCAGCCCCAGCATTTT.

The chain's CDR3 is CSAKGVRGTHGEAFF. The CDR3 DNA sequence: TGCAGTGCAAAGGGGGTCAGAGGGACCCACGGCGAAGCTTTCTTT. The chain uses TRBV20-1 and TRBJ1-1, with TRBD1 as a possible D gene (6 bases). Germline CDR1 and CDR2: DFQATT and SNEGSKA (reference sequence). CDR3 length: 15 amino acids. V was shortened by 6 bases and J by 8 bases, with 25 bases between the two germline ends.

The gene calls are TRBV6-5 and TRBJ2-6; perhaps TRBD2 as D (6 bases). The CDR3 spans 18 residues. Germline V gene lookup returns CDR1 MNHEY and CDR2 SVGAGI. The V gene lost 4 bases and the J gene lost 0 bases, with 16 bases spanning the gap. The CDR3: CASSLEGKPFSGANVLTF. As DNA, the CDR3 is TGTGCCAGCAGTTTGGAGGGTAAACCATTCTCTGGGGCCAACGTCCTGACTTTC.

This clonotype was recorded a few times. Relative to the germline gene, one junction end is altered; a read error may explain this. V gene TRBV3-1 combines with J gene TRBJ2-1, with unresolved D. The CDR3 loop spans 14 amino acids. Germline values: CDR1 LGHDT, CDR2 YNNKEL (reference sequence). CDR3 DNA: TGTGCCAGCAGCCAGCTAGTAGAGGACGAGACCCAATACTTC. It encodes CASSQLVEDETQYF.

This clonotype was detected a few times. V is TRBV20-1 and J is TRBJ1-2; D uncertain. There are 13 residues in the CDR3. Germline CDR1 reads DFQATT; CDR2 reads SNEGSKA (reference sequence). Trimming took off 0 bases at V and 2 bases at J, with 7 bases between the two ends. This CDR3 reads CSARDHENYGYTF. The CDR3 DNA is TGCAGTGCTAGAGATCACGAAAACTATGGCTACACCTTC.

This clonotype appeared a few times. The chain uses TRBV4-2 and TRBJ2-5; 9 nucleotides align to TRBD1. The J call may be in error: the DNA end matches TRBJ2-1 better. CDR1 and CDR2 from the germline V gene are LGHNA and YNFKEQ. There are 16 residues in the CDR3. The CDR3 DNA is TGTGCCAGCAGCCAAGATCCGGGACAGGGACTCAATGAGCAGTTCTTC. It codes for CASSQDPGQGLNEQFF.